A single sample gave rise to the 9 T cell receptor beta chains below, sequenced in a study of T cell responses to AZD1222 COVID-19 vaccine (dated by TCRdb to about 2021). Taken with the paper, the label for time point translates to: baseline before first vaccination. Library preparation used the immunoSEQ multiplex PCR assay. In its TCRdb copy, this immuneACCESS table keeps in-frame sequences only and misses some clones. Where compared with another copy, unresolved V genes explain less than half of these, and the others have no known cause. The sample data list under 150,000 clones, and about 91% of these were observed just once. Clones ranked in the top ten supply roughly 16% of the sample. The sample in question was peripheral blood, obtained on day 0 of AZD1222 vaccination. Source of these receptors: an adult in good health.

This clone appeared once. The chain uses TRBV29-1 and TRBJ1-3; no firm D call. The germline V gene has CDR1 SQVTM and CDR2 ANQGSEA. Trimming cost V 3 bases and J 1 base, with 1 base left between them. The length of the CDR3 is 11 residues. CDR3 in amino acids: CSVESGNTIYF. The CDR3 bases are TGCAGCGTTGAGTCTGGAAACACCATATATTTT.

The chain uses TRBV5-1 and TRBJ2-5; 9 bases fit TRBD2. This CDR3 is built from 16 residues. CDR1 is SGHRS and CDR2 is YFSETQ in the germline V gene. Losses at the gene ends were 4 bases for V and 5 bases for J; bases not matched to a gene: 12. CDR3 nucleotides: TGCGCCAGCAGCCCCGCGTCATTAGCGGGGGTGGAGACCCAGTACTTC. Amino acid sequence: CASSPASLAGVETQYF.

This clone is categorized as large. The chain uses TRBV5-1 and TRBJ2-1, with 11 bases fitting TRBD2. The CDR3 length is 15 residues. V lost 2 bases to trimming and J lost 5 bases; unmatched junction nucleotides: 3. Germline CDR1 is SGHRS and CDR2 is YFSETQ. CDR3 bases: TGCGCCAGCAGCTTCGGGACTAGCGGCAACAATGAGCAGTTCTTC. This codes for CASSFGTSGNNEQFF.

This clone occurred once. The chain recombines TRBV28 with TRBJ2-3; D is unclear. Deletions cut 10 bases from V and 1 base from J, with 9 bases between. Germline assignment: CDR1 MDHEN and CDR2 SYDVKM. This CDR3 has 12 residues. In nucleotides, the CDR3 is TGTGCCACGGGCCTCGGCACAGATACGCAGTATTTT. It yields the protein CATGLGTDTQYF.

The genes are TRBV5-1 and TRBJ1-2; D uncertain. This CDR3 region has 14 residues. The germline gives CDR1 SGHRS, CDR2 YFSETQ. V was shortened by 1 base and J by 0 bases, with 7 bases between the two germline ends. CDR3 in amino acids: CASSLYRANYGYTF. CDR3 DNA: TGCGCCAGCAGCTTGTACCGGGCTAACTATGGCTACACCTTC.

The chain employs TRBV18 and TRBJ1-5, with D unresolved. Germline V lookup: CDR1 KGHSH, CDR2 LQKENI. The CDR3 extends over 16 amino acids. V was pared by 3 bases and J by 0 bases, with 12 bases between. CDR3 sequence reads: CASSPGLTDSNQPQHF. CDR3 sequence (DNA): TGTGCCAGCTCACCTGGACTAACGGATAGCAATCAGCCCCAGCATTTT.

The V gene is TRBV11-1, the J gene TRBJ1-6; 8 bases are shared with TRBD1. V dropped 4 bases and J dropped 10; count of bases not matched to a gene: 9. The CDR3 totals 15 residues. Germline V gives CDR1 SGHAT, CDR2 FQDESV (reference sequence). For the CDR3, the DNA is TGTGCCAGCAGCTGGACAGGGCTGAAAGGATCACCCCTCCACTTT. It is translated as CASSWTGLKGSPLHF.

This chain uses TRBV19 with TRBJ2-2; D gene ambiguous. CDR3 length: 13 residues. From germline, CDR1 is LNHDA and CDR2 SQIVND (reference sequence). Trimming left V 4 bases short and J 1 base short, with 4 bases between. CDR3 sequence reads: CASSKKNTGELFF. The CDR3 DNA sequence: TGTGCCAGTAGTAAAAAGAACACCGGGGAGCTGTTTTTT.

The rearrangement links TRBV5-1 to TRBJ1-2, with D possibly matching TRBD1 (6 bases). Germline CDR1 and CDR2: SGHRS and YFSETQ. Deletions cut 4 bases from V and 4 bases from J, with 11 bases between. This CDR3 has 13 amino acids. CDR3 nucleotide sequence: TGCGCCAGCAGCCAAGGACAGAGCTATGGCTACACCTTC. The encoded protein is CASSQGQSYGYTF.